These T cell receptor beta chains were read from a single sample in a study of molecular identifiers for immune sequencing clone quantification. Via MiXCR, TCRdb re-called the PCR reads, giving one row per CDR3 protein. The data show about 640,000 distinct CDR3 sequences, 20% seen once. Sequencing used naive CD8+ T cells from blood, with Jurkat cell RNA spiked in. The receptors derive from a human donor in good health. Some libraries in this study had Jurkat cell RNA spiked in. Each CDR3 is given with its conserved first and last residue. D genes are given only for firm matches. Where a row states a size, it is once, few, many or the class of an expanded clone; other rows omit it.

clone_size,v_call,d_call,j_call,cdr3_nt,cdr3_aa
.,TRBV2,.,TRBJ2-3,TGTGCGCCCTGGGTGGCAAATACGCAGTATTTT,CAPWVANTQYF
many,TRBV12-3/TRBV12-4,TRBD2,TRBJ2-3,TGTGCCAGCCGATCCACTAGCGGGAGTTCTGACCGATTT,CASRSTSGSSDRF
.,TRBV15,.,TRBJ2-7,TGTGCCACCAGCCAAACTGACAGGGAGCAGTACTTC,CATSQTDREQYF
many,TRBV24-1,.,TRBJ2-3,TGTGCCACCAGTGAATCGTTTGGGGAAACAGATACGCAGTATTTT,CATSESFGETDTQYF
few,TRBV10-1,.,TRBJ2-5,TGCGCCAGCAGTGACCCCTTCGGCCCATGCAGAGAGACCCAGTACTTC,CASSDPFGPCRETQYF
many,TRBV7-2,TRBD2,TRBJ2-3,TGTGCCAGCAGCTTATCCCCAGCGGGGGGGCCAGATACGCAGTATTTT,CASSLSPAGGPDTQYF
.,TRBV10-3,.,TRBJ1-6,TGTGCCATCCCCTCTGGGCAGGTCAGTAGCTCCTATAATTCACCCCTCCACTTT,CAIPSGQVSSSYNSPLHF
few,TRBV5-6,.,TRBJ1-1,TGTGCCAGCAGCTTCAGTTGGGACCCGAGCCAGGCTTTCTTT,CASSFSWDPSQAFF
many,TRBV4-3,.,TRBJ1-5,TGCGCCAGCAGCCAAGAAACAGGGAGTAGGCCCCAGCATTTT,CASSQETGSRPQHF
many,TRBV20-1,TRBD1,TRBJ2-7,TGCAGTGCTAGCTTTAGACAGGGGGGCGAGCAGTACTTC,CSASFRQGGEQYF
.,TRBV19,.,TRBJ1-1,TGTGCCAGTAGTTATAGCCTGGACACTGAAGCTTTCTTT,CASSYSLDTEAFF
few,TRBV4-3,.,TRBJ2-7,TGCGCCAGCAGCCAAGATCAGCTTGCCTACGAGCAGTACTTC,CASSQDQLAYEQYF
many,TRBV6-1,.,TRBJ2-2,TGTGCCAGCACCGGACCCCTGGAGCTGTTTTTT,CASTGPLELFF
many,TRBV28,.,TRBJ2-7,TGTGCCAGCAGTTTTCGCGGGATGAGCTCCTACGAGCAGTACTTC,CASSFRGMSSYEQYF
.,TRBV27,.,TRBJ2-1,TGTGCCAGCAGTTTAGGCCCGCCGAGTTGGAATGAGCAGTTCTTC,CASSLGPPSWNEQFF
.,TRBV12-3/TRBV12-4,.,TRBJ2-2,TGTGCCAGCAGTCCGGGGAACACCAGGGAGCTGTTTTTT,CASSPGNTRELFF
many,TRBV20-1,.,TRBJ2-7,TGCAGTGCTATAGATTTGACCTACTACGAGCAGTACTTC,CSAIDLTYYEQYF
few,TRBV3-1,TRBD2,TRBJ2-1,TGTGCCAGCAGCCACCTTCCGCGGGAGTACGATGAGCAGTTCTTC,CASSHLPREYDEQFF
many,TRBV14,.,TRBJ1-6,TGTGCCAGCAGCCAAGTCGAAACAACGACCTATAATTCACCCCTCCACTTT,CASSQVETTTYNSPLHF
.,TRBV2,TRBD1,TRBJ2-7,TGTGCCAGCAGCCAGCCTGGTGACAGGGGGCTATACGAGCAGTACTTC,CASSQPGDRGLYEQYF
.,TRBV7-9,TRBD2,TRBJ2-1,TGTGCCAGCAGCCCAACGACGACTAGCAGGAATGAGCAGTTCTTC,CASSPTTTSRNEQFF
few,TRBV13,TRBD2,TRBJ2-7,TGTGCCAGCAGCTGGGGGGGGACGAGCTCCTACGAGCAGTACTTC,CASSWGGTSSYEQYF
.,TRBV27,TRBD2,TRBJ2-1,TGTGCCAGCAGTTTAGTGGGCGGGAGGGCTTACAATGAGCAGTTCTTC,CASSLVGGRAYNEQFF
many,TRBV5-1,TRBD2,TRBJ2-5,TGCGCCAGCAGCTTGGAAATTGACGGGGGACTAGCGGGAATGCAAGAGACCCAGTACTTC,CASSLEIDGGLAGMQETQYF
many,TRBV7-9,TRBD1,TRBJ1-3,TGTGCCAGCAGCTCAGGGGGACACTCTGGAAACACCATATATTTT,CASSSGGHSGNTIYF
many,TRBV6-1,TRBD2,TRBJ2-3,TGTGCCAGCAGTGAATTCGGGGGCGGGGGGTTCACAGATACGCAGTATTTT,CASSEFGGGGFTDTQYF
many,TRBV20-1,.,TRBJ2-3,TGCAGTGCCAAAGACCTCACAGATACGCAGTATTTT,CSAKDLTDTQYF
many,TRBV12-3/TRBV12-4,.,TRBJ2-1,TGTGCCAGCAGTTTAAGGGGTCGATACAATGAGCAGTTCTTC,CASSLRGRYNEQFF
.,TRBV5-4,.,TRBJ2-6,TGTGCCGGCAGCCCGGGACACCTCTCTGGGGCCAGCGTCCTGACTTTC,CAGSPGHLSGASVLTF
.,TRBV3-1,TRBD1,TRBJ2-4,TGTGCCAGCAGCCCCACCCTCCTCGACAGGGGGGCCCGGAACATTCAGTACTTC,CASSPTLLDRGARNIQYF
many,TRBV19,.,TRBJ2-7,TGTGCCAGTAGCCGACGGCAGGCCGCCTACGAGCAGTACTTC,CASSRRQAAYEQYF
many,TRBV29-1,.,TRBJ2-2,TGCAGCGTTAGGGTAACGAACACCGGGGAGCTGTTTTTT,CSVRVTNTGELFF
many,TRBV4-1,.,TRBJ1-2,TGCGCCAGCAGCCAAGTCCCGACCGGACCCGCCGGTTATGGCTACACCTTC,CASSQVPTGPAGYGYTF
few,TRBV18,TRBD1,TRBJ1-2,TGTGCCAGCTCACCATCTCCGGGACAGGGAGTGGAAGGCTACACCTTC,CASSPSPGQGVEGYTF
many,TRBV6-5,.,TRBJ2-3,TGTGCCAGCAGTTACTCGTTCGGCGGAACCACAGATACGCAGTATTTT,CASSYSFGGTTDTQYF
few,TRBV9,.,TRBJ1-1,TGTGCCAGCAGCGTAGATGGGGGGGCCACTGAAGCTTTCTTT,CASSVDGGATEAFF
many,TRBV20-1,.,TRBJ2-7,TGCAGTGCTATCATTCCAGGGGCCTACGAGCAGTACTTC,CSAIIPGAYEQYF
.,TRBV20-1,.,TRBJ1-5,TGCAGTGCTAGAGTCAGAGAGGGGTACGGCGGCAATCAGCCCCAGCATTTT,CSARVREGYGGNQPQHF
many,TRBV28,.,TRBJ2-3,TGTGCCAGCAGTTTATTGGGGGCAGATACGCAGTATTTT,CASSLLGADTQYF
few,TRBV6-2/TRBV6-3,.,TRBJ2-3,TGTGCCAGCAGTTATCAGGACACGTACACAGATACGCAGTATTTT,CASSYQDTYTDTQYF
.,TRBV9,.,TRBJ1-2,TGTGCCAGCAGCTCGAGGACGAACTATGGCTACACCTTC,CASSSRTNYGYTF
many,TRBV6-5,.,TRBJ1-1,TGTGCCAGCAGCCACGGGCGAGGAATGAACACTGAAGCTTTCTTT,CASSHGRGMNTEAFF
many,TRBV13,.,TRBJ1-2,TGTGCCAGCAGCCCCCTCATAAATCGGGGGGCGGAGGGCTACACCTTC,CASSPLINRGAEGYTF
many,TRBV4-3,TRBD1,TRBJ2-1,TGCGCCAGCGCTCGGACAGGGGAGGGCTACAATGAGCAGTTCTTC,CASARTGEGYNEQFF
few,TRBV7-6,.,TRBJ1-3,TGTGCCAGCAGCCCAGGTCCCGGAAACACCATATATTTT,CASSPGPGNTIYF
many,TRBV19,TRBD2,TRBJ2-1,TGTGCCAGTAGTATGAGCGGGGGGCCCGATGAGCAGTTCTTC,CASSMSGGPDEQFF
many,TRBV15,.,TRBJ1-5,TGTGCCACCAGCAGAGATCTAGGGGTCGGACAGCCCCAGCATTTT,CATSRDLGVGQPQHF
many,TRBV4-3,.,TRBJ2-7,TGCGCCAGCAGCCAAGATGGAAAGGGGTACGAGCAGTACTTC,CASSQDGKGYEQYF